This entry concerns a single T cell receptor (beta chain). Its antigen is unknown. No base quality values were provided; no much bigger clone lies one nucleotide off. Every sample was amplified as two independent genomic DNA replicates, using 0.5 ug for blood and about 1.5 ug for tumor or normal breast. Following the manufacturer's instructions, the ImmunoSeq Intro kit was used to carry out TCRB sequencing on genomic DNA. Multiplex PCR was run for 31 cycles using proprietary primers and spike-in control sequences for absolute quantification. Single-end 150-bp reads were used to sequence an 87-bp fragment spanning the CDR3 and the flanking V and J genes. Seven samples, each with two replicates, were multiplexed per lane of an Illumina MiSeq using version 3.0 chemistry. On the authors' methods: Raw data were processed with the vendor's proprietary pipeline, and both replicates were merged into a single result per sample. A clonotype was defined as productive rearrangements that share the same V-gene family, CDR3 amino acid sequence and J-gene segment. Clonality was calculated as 1 minus the normalized Shannon entropy (Pielou evenness) of TCRB abundances. To estimate T cell density, the total number of templates was divided by the number of input cells, which was inferred from the amount of DNA input. Recon with default parameters was used to estimate total repertoire diversity and clonality. Tumor-enriched clonotypes were defined as having over 0.1% abundance in tumor and at least 32-fold higher abundance than in normal breast. The immuneACCESS repertoire file appears here via TCRdb, limited to in-frame rearrangements. These files lack a portion of the clones; in checked studies, under half of the deficit traces to unresolved V genes, and the cause of the others is not known. Clonal size and the V and J genes are those of that table, whereas D and trimming came from the DNA. Recorded for this sample are approximately 50,000 clones; 60% to 85% of them occurred a single time. Roughly 3.5% of the sample comes from the top ten.

This sample was taken from a study of early stage breast cancer tumors (dated 2017 in TCRdb). About the investigation overall: Of the roughly 17 invasive breast tumors, approximately 11 were found to be estrogen receptor-positive, progesterone receptor-positive and HER2-negative. About 65% of the 12 ER+/PR+/HER2- tumors were invasive ductal carcinomas, while the other four were invasive lobular carcinomas. The average read coverage per sample was roughly 9.6-fold. The samples as a whole yielded a few million detected templates, corresponding to about 1.1 million unique clonotypes.

General conclusions and limits of the study: Enriched TCRB sequences shared across patients were found to be mostly commonly generated sequences that were unlikely to play an important role in the tumor microenvironment. Because the cohort was small, analysis by tumor subtype was not possible. Repertoires from blood resembled normal breast more closely than tumor, and using blood as a reference for each tissue separated tumor from normal in most of the 16 patients. Compared with adjacent normal breast tissue, tumors had around 2.6-fold higher T cell density and higher clonality. Sequencing bulk genomic DNA from unsorted cells could not capture chain pairing or functional markers like CD4, CD8 and FOXP3.

V loses 4 bases at its end and J loses 13 bases; junction bases beyond the gene matches: 5. Inclusive of the bounding cysteine and phenylalanine, the CDR3 is 13 residues long. Just CDR3 DNA is preserved here, 39 bases in frame from base 1. Based on the germline V gene (reference sequence), the CDR1 and CDR2 sequences are SEHNR and FQNEAQ. The study profiled bulk TCR beta-chain repertoires in matched peripheral blood, tumor and adjacent normal breast tissue taken from about 15 patients with early-stage breast cancer. Before surgery, about 5-11 mL of whole blood was collected into EDTA tubes and then processed within 2 hours. Ficoll-Paque centrifugation in SepMate-50 tubes was used to isolate peripheral blood mononuclear cells. PBMCs were cryopreserved in aliquots of roughly 1.9 to 4.5 million cells in roughly 90% FBS with about 10% DMSO and kept in liquid nitrogen. Genomic DNA was extracted with the Qiagen AllPrep DNA/RNA Mini kit.

The material sequenced was blood. Recombination linked TRBV7-9 to TRBJ2-3; 13 nucleotides in the junction match TRBD2. The sequence was obtained from a person in their thirties with breast cancer. DNA sequence: TGTGCCAGCAGCTCCCCGGGGACTAGCGGGGAGTATTTT. Translated, this gives CASSSPGTSGEYF.